These 13 T cell receptor beta chains came from one sample sequenced in a study of identical twins. TCRdb redid the calling of the 5' RACE reads with MiXCR, one entry per CDR3 protein. The data hold around 530,000 distinct CDR3 sequences, with roughly 15% observed a single time. The same sample was also used in a study of yellow fever vaccine responses in identical twins.

The material sequenced was CD4+ T cells sorted from blood. These receptors were obtained from a woman younger than 35 in good health.

The chain has TRBV27 and TRBJ2-6; no clear D. The V end was cut by 7 bases, the J end by 4 bases, with 20 bases between. CDR3 length: 17 residues. CDR1 is MNHEY and CDR2 is SMNVEV in the germline V gene (reference sequence). CDR3 sequence: CASTRINFSRGANVLTF. The DNA for the CDR3 is TGTGCCAGCACCAGAATCAATTTTTCTCGCGGGGCCAACGTCCTGACTTTC.

This clonotype showed up just a few times. V usage is TRBV6-2 or TRBV6-3 and J usage is TRBJ2-5; TRBD1 aligns across 8 bases. The CDR3 runs to 13 residues. Unmatched junction bases numbered 6, after V lost 6 bases and J lost 6 bases. CDR1 is MNHEY and CDR2 is SVGEGT in the germline V gene. DNA of the CDR3: TGTGCCAGCAGCCAGGACAGGGTAAAGACCCAGTACTTC. Residues: CASSQDRVKTQYF.

This clonotype was detected a few times. This chain links TRBV3-1 with TRBJ1-2, with 9 nucleotides matching TRBD1. Germline V gene data show CDR1 as LGHDT and CDR2 as YNNKEL (reference sequence). There are 16 residues in the CDR3. V lost 2 bases, J lost 9 bases, and 13 bases stayed unmatched. CDR3 nucleotide sequence: TGTGCCAGCAGCCAAAATTACAGGGGGCCCCGGCTGAGCTACACCTTC. Its translation is CASSQNYRGPRLSYTF.

This clonotype was observed a few times. The V gene is TRBV6-5, the J gene TRBJ2-6; 8 bases agree with TRBD1. The germline gives CDR1 MNHEY, CDR2 SVGAGI. CDR3 length equals 18 residues. Trimming took 2 bases from V and 1 from J; bases not matched to a gene: 7. The CDR3 here is CASSYVGQGRSGANVLTF. The CDR3 region has the DNA TGTGCCAGCAGTTACGTCGGACAGGGTCGTTCTGGGGCCAACGTCCTGACTTTC.

This clonotype was observed a few times. The CDR3 bases are TGCAGTGCTAGAGCGGGACGGACAGAGACCCAGTACTTC. Amino acid sequence: CSARAGRTETQYF. This rearrangement joins TRBV20-1 to TRBJ2-5; D might be TRBD1 or TRBD2, each matching 5 bases. The germline V gene encodes CDR1 DFQATT and CDR2 SNEGSKA (reference sequence). The CDR3 is 13 residues long. Trimming removed 1 base from V and 4 bases from J, with 10 bases in between.

This clonotype occurred a few times. The chain combines TRBV29-1 with TRBJ1-2; D uncertain. From germline, CDR1 is SQVTM and CDR2 ANQGSEA. CDR3 length equals 11 residues. V was clipped by 4 bases and J by 10 bases, with 13 bases between them. This CDR3 reads CSVVLAQLYTF. The CDR3 coding sequence is TGCAGCGTTGTGTTGGCGCAGCTCTACACCTTC.

CDR3 protein: CASQYPPGQGDYEQYF. CDR3 nucleotides: TGTGCCAGCCAGTATCCACCAGGACAGGGGGACTACGAGCAGTACTTC. This chain joins TRBV28 and TRBJ2-7; 10 bases align to TRBD1. The germline CDR1 and CDR2 sequences are MDHEN and SYDVKM. V lost 8 bases and J lost 3; bases outside the gene matches: 13. The CDR3 extends over 16 amino acids.

The rearrangement links TRBV6-2 or TRBV6-3 to TRBJ2-2; 15 positions agree with TRBD2. This CDR3 is built from 20 residues. CDR1 is MNHEY, CDR2 SVGEGT, per germline. Losses at the gene ends were 2 bases for V and 3 bases for J; bases not matched to a gene: 10. The CDR3 DNA follows: TGTGCCAGCAGTTACCCTCGGACTAGCGGGAGGGCCTTGGACACCGGGGAGCTGTTTTTT. Translation gives CASSYPRTSGRALDTGELFF.

The table lists this clonotype with a few counts. The chain uses TRBV29-1 and TRBJ2-1, with no clear D. Trimming cost V 4 bases and J 0 bases, with 7 bases left between them. The CDR3 loop spans 13 amino acids. Germline CDR1 is SQVTM and CDR2 is ANQGSEA. The CDR3 nucleotides are TGCAGCGTTGTTTCAAGCTCCTACAATGAGCAGTTCTTC. Protein: CSVVSSSYNEQFF.

This clonotype has just a few counts. CDR3 residues: CASTNSGSSYNEQFF. Here the CDR3 DNA reads TGTGCCAGCACCAACAGCGGGAGCTCCTACAATGAGCAGTTCTTC. The chain joins TRBV12-3 or TRBV12-4 to TRBJ2-1; 8 bases agree with TRBD2. With V trimmed by 7 bases and J by 0 bases, 5 bases remained unmatched. The CDR3 consists of 15 residues.

The V gene is TRBV6-2 or TRBV6-3, the J gene TRBJ2-3; the match to TRBD2 covers 7 bases. The V segment lost 5 bases and the J segment 1 base; nucleotides outside the gene matches: 6. Germline CDR1 reads MNHEY; CDR2 reads SVGEGT. The CDR3 is 15 residues long. CDR3 sequence (DNA): TGTGCCAGCAGTCCACACCTAGCGGGCACAGATACGCAGTATTTT. The encoded protein is CASSPHLAGTDTQYF.

This clonotype was counted between two and nine times. The CDR3: CASSYPGQNQPQHF. For the CDR3, the DNA is TGTGCCAGCAGTTACCCGGGACAGAATCAGCCCCAGCATTTT. This sequence joins TRBV6-5 and TRBJ1-5; 7 bases fit TRBD1. CDR3 length: 14 residues. With 2 bases clipped from V and 4 bases from J, the junction kept 2 bases outside the gene matches. Per germline, CDR1 MNHEY and CDR2 SVGAGI.

This clonotype was counted only a few times. J is TRBJ2-3 and V is TRBV20-1, with D unclear. Germline CDR1 reads DFQATT; CDR2 reads SNEGSKA (reference sequence). The V end was cut by 5 bases, the J end by 1 base, with 10 bases between. This CDR3 comprises 13 residues. The CDR3 reads CSAGLSGTDTQYF. As DNA, the CDR3 is TGCAGTGCTGGGCTCTCGGGCACAGATACGCAGTATTTT.